Shown below are 3 T cell receptor beta chains from a single sample sequenced in a study of blood T cells in healthy people across ages. Alongside a J-beta primer mix, a sample-barcoded 5' primer served in a second PCR lasting roughly 6 to 12 cycles. TCRdb reprocessed the 5' RACE reads with MiXCR, giving one entry per CDR3 protein. The data show about 620,000 distinct CDR3 sequences, with around 52% seen just once and roughly 13% held by the top ten. Material: blood. The receptors shown here come from a woman older than 75 in good health.

J is TRBJ2-1 and V is TRBV7-8; 7 nucleotides match TRBD2. The CDR3 spans 15 residues. The germline V gene encodes CDR1 SGHVS and CDR2 FQNEAQ. V lost 2 bases to trimming and J lost 13 bases; unmatched junction nucleotides: 14. CDR3 bases: TGTGCCAGCAGCTTAAGGAGCGGGGTGTTGGAGACCCAGTTCTTC. Translated, it gives CASSLRSGVLETQFF.

The chain is built from TRBV29-1 and TRBJ2-7; no clear D. CDR3 length equals 13 residues. Per germline, CDR1 SQVTM and CDR2 ANQGSEA. Trimming left V 4 bases short and J 0 bases short, with 10 bases between. The CDR3 coding sequence is TGCAGCGTTGTGACCGCAGTCTCCTACGAGCAGTACTTC. Its translation: CSVVTAVSYEQYF.

A remark on this clonotype: A read error is possible here, since a much larger clone lies one base away. CDR3 sequence: CRARVAWILGSEQFF. The CDR3 DNA is TGCAGGGCAAGGGTAGCCTGGATTTTGGGGAGTGAGCAGTTCTTC. The genes are TRBV20-1 and TRBJ2-1; a possible D gene is TRBD2 (5 bases). This CDR3 is 15 amino acids long. Germline V gives CDR1 DFQATT, CDR2 SNEGSKA (reference sequence).